This is a list of T cell receptor beta chains from one sample in a study of CD8 T cells in Susac syndrome. One entry per CDR3 protein, called by TCRdb with MiXCR from the immunoSEQ multiplex PCR reads. The table has 180,000 or so distinct CDR3 sequences, about 95% seen once; the top ten hold over 0.08%. Sequenced input: CD4+ T cells from PBMCs. The receptors stem from a human donor in good health. The CDR3 runs from the conserved cysteine through the conserved F or W. A D gene is named only where the DNA matches it firmly. Clone size appears in some rows only: once, few, many, or a class for an expanded clone.

NA	once	TRBJ1-5	TRBV6-2/TRBV6-3	TGTGCCAGCAATCGTCGTCCCCAGCATTTT	CASNRRPQHF
NA	NA	TRBJ2-4	TRBV12-3/TRBV12-4	TGTGCCAGCAGTTTGGTGGGGAGCGCAAACATTCAGTACTTC	CASSLVGSANIQYF
TRBD1	once	TRBJ2-5	TRBV20-1	TGCAGTGCTTACCAGACAGGGCAAGAGACCCAGTACTTC	CSAYQTGQETQYF
TRBD1	NA	TRBJ2-1	TRBV5-6	TGTGCCAGCAGCCCCCCGACAGGGCTCAATGAGCAGTTCTTC	CASSPPTGLNEQFF
NA	NA	TRBJ2-1	TRBV7-9	TGTGCCAGCAGCGTATCCAGGGGACCCAATGAGCAGTTCTTC	CASSVSRGPNEQFF
TRBD2	NA	TRBJ2-5	TRBV2	TGTGCCAGCAGCGGGACTAGCGGGTATCAAGAGACCCAGTACTTC	CASSGTSGYQETQYF
NA	once	TRBJ1-2	TRBV29-1	TGCAGCGTTGGGAACGGGGAATTGGGCTACACCTTC	CSVGNGELGYTF
NA	NA	TRBJ2-3	TRBV9	TGTGCCAGCAGCCCCGGGACTGGGGAATTCTATGGGCAGTATTTT	CASSPGTGEFYGQYF
TRBD2	NA	TRBJ2-3	TRBV12-3/TRBV12-4	TGTGCCAGCAGTTTTCTCGGCACTAGCGGGAGGGCCGTAGATACGCAGTATTTT	CASSFLGTSGRAVDTQYF
NA	NA	TRBJ2-7	TRBV3-1	TGTGCCAGCAGTTACGCAGGATTGGGAGACGAGCAGTACTTC	CASSYAGLGDEQYF
TRBD1	NA	TRBJ2-3	TRBV15	TGTGCCACCAGCTACCGGACAGGGAAGCTAGGAGATACGCAGTATTTT	CATSYRTGKLGDTQYF
NA	NA	TRBJ1-3	TRBV12-3/TRBV12-4	TGTGCCAGCAGGCTAAACAGGGCGGCCGGAAACACCATATATTTT	CASRLNRAAGNTIYF
TRBD2	NA	TRBJ2-5	TRBV27	TGTGCCAGCAGCAAGCTAGCGGTGAGGCAAGAGACCCAGTACTTC	CASSKLAVRQETQYF